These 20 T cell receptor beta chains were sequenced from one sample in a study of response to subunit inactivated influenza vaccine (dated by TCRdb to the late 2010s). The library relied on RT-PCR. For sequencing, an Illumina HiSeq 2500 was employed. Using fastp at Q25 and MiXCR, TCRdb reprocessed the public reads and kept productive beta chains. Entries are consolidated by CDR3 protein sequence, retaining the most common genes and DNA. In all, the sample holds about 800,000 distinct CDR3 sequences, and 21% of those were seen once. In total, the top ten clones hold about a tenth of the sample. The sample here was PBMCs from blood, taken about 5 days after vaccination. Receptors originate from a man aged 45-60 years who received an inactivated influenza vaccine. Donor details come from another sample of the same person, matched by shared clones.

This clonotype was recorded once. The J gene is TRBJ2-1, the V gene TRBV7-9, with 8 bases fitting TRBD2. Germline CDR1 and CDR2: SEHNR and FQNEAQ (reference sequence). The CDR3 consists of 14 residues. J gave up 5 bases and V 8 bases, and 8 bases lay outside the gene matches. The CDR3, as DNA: TGTGCCAGCCAACTGGCGGGAGGTCACAATGAGCAGTTCTTC. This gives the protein CASQLAGGHNEQFF.

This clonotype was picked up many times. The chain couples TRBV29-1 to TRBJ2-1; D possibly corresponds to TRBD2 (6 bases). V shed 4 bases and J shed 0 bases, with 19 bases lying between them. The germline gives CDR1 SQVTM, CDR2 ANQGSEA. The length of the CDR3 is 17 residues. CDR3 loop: CSVARLVFVNSYNEQFF. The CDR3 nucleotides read TGCAGCGTTGCGCGACTAGTTTTCGTAAACTCCTACAATGAGCAGTTCTTC.

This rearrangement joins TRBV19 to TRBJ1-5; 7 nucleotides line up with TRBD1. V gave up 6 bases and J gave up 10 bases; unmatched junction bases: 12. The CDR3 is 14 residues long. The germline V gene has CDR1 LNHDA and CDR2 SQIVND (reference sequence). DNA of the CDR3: TGTGCCAGTAGGGAAGGACAGGATCCCTATCCCCAGCATTTT. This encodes CASREGQDPYPQHF.

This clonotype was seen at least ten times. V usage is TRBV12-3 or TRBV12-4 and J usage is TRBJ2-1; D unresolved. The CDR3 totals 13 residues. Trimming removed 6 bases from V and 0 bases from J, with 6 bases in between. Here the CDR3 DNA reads TGTGCCAGCAGAAGCTCCTCCTACAATGAGCAGTTCTTC. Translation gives CASRSSSYNEQFF.

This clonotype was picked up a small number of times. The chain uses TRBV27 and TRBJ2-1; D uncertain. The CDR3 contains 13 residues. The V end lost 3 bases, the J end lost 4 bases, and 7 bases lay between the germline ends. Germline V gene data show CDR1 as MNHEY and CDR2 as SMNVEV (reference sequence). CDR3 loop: CASSFAIYNEQFF. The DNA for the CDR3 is TGTGCCAGCAGTTTTGCCATTTACAATGAGCAGTTCTTC.

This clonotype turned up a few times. The CDR3: CSVGSGTHIQYF. For the CDR3, the DNA is TGCAGCGTTGGATCCGGGACTCACATTCAGTACTTC. V gene TRBV29-1 combines with J gene TRBJ2-4; D is possibly TRBD2 (6 bases). The CDR3 covers 12 residues. Trimming shortened V by 4 bases and J by 8 bases, and 12 bases separated the two germline ends. Germline V gives CDR1 SQVTM, CDR2 ANQGSEA. Supplemented by reference TRBV29-1 and TRBJ2-4, the full variable domain reads SAVISQKPSRDICQRGTSLTIQCQVDSQVTMMFWYRQQPGQSLTLIATANQGSEATYESGFVIDKFPISRPNLTFSTLTVSNMSPEDSSIYLCSVGSGTHIQYFGAGTRLSVL.

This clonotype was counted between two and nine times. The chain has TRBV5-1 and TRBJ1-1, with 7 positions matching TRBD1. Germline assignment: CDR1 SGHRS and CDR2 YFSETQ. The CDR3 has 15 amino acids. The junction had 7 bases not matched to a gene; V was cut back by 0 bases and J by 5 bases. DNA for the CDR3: TGCGCCAGCAGCTTGGAGGGCAGGGGGGGTACTGAAGCTTTCTTT. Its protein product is CASSLEGRGGTEAFF. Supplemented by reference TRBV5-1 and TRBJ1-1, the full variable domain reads KAGVTQTPRYLIKTRGQQVTLSCSPISGHRSVSWYQQTPGQGLQFLFEYFSETQRNKGNFPGRFSGRQFSNSRSEMNVSTLELGDSALYLCASSLEGRGGTEAFFGQGTRLTVV.

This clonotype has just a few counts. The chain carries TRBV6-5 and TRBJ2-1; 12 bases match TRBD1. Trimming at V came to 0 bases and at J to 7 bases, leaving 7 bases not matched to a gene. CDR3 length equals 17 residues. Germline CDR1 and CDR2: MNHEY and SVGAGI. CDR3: CASSYSGQGAIRNEQFF. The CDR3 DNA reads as TGTGCCAGCAGTTACTCGGGACAGGGGGCGATCAGAAATGAGCAGTTCTTC.

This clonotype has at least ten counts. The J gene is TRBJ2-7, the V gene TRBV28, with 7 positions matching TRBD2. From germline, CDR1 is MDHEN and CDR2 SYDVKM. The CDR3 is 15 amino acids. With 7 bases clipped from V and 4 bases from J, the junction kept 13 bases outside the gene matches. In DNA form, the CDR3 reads TGTGCCAGCACCACAAGTTCAAGTAGCGGGTACGAGCAGTACTTC. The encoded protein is CASTTSSSSGYEQYF.

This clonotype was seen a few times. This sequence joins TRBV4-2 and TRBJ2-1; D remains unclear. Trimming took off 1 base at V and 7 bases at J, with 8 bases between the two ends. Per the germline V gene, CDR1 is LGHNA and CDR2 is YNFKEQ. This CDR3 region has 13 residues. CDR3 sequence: CASSQVLRNEQFF. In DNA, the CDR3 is TGTGCCAGCAGCCAAGTTCTGAGGAATGAGCAGTTCTTC.

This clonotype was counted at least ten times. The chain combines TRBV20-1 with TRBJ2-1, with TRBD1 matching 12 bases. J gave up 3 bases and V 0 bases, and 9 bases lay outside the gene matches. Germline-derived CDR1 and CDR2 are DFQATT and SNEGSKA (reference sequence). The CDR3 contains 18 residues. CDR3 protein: CSARDYQGQGAFYNEQFF. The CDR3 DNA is TGCAGTGCTAGAGATTATCAGGGACAGGGGGCCTTCTACAATGAGCAGTTCTTC.

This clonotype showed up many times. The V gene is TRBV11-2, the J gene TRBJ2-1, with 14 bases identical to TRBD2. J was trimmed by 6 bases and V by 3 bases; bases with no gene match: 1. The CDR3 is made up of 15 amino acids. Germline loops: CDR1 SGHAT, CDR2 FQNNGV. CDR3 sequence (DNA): TGTGCCAGCAGCTTGGGGACTAGCGGGAGCAATGAGCAGTTCTTC. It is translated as CASSLGTSGSNEQFF.

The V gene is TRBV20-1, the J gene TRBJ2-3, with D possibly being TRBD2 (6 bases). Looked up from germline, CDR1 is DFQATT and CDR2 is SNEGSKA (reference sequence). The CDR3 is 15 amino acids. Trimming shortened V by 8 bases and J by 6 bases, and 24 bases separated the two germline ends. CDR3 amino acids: CSTEGVEFSWDTQYF. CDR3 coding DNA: TGCAGTACGGAGGGAGTAGAATTTAGTTGGGATACGCAGTATTTT.

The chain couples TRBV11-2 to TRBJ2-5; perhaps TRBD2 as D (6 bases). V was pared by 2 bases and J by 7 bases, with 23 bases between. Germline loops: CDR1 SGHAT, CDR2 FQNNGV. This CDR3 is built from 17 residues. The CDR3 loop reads CASSLIPSRGGSSTQYF. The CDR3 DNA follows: TGTGCCAGCAGCTTAATACCTAGTCGGGGAGGCAGTTCGACCCAGTACTTC.

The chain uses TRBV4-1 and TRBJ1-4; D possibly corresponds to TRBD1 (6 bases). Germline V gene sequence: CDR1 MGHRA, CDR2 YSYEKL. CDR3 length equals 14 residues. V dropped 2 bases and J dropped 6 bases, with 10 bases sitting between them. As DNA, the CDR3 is TGCGCCAGCAGCCAAAGGGGGGCGTATGAAAAACTGTTTTTT. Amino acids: CASSQRGAYEKLFF.

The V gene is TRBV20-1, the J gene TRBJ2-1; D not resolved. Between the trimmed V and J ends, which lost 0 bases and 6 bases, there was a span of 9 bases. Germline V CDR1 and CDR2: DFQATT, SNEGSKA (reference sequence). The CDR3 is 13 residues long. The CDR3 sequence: CSARDSRINEQFF. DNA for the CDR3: TGCAGTGCTAGAGATTCTAGAATCAATGAGCAGTTCTTC.

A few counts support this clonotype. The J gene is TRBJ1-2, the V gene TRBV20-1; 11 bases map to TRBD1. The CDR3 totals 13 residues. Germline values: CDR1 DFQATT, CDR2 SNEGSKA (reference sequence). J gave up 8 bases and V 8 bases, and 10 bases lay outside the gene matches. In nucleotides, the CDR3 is TGCAGTTTCGGACAGGGGGCGGGCAGAGGCTACACCTTC. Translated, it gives CSFGQGAGRGYTF.

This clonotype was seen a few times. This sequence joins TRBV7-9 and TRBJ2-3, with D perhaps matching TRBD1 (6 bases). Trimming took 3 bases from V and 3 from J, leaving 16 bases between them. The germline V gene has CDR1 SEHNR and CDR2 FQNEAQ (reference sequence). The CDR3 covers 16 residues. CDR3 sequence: CASSLSQLGQTDTQYF. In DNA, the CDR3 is TGTGCCAGCAGCTTGTCCCAGTTGGGACAAACAGATACGCAGTATTTT.

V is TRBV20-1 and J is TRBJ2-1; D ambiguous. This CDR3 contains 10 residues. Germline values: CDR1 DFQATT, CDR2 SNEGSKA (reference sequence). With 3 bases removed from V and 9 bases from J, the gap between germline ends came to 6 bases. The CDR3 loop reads CSASSIEQFF. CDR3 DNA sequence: TGCAGTGCTAGTTCTATTGAGCAGTTCTTC.

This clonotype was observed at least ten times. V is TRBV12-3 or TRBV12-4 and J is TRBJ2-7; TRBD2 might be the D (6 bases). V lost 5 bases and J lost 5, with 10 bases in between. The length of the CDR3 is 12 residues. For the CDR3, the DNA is TGTGCCAGCAGTCCCGGGGGTCACGAGCAGTACTTC. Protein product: CASSPGGHEQYF.